These T cell receptor beta chains were read from a single sample in a study of T cells in Graves' hyperthyroidism and ophthalmopathy. TCRdb redid the calling of the multiplex PCR reads with MiXCR, one entry per CDR3 protein. The sample consists of roughly 500,000 distinct CDR3 sequences, over 35% of them appearing once. Material: peripheral blood or thyroid tissue (not recorded which). These TCRs come from an adult woman with Graves' disease, either hyperthyroidism or ophthalmopathy (not recorded which). Both conserved end residues are part of each CDR3. The order of the fields is V gene, clone size, D gene, J gene, CDR3 DNA, CDR3 protein. D genes are given only for firm matches. Rows may omit the clone size; those that give it use once, few, many or a size class.

TRBV14	.	TRBD2	TRBJ2-2	TGTGCCAGCAGCCATGGAGGGCGGGAGTGGGAGCTGTTTTTT	CASSHGGREWELFF
TRBV7-7	few	.	TRBJ2-7	TGTGCCAGCAAAGGGTCCCTCTACGAGCAGTACTTC	CASKGSLYEQYF
TRBV15	.	.	TRBJ1-4	TGTGCCACCAGCAGAGGGACACTTACTAATGAAAAACTGTTTTTT	CATSRGTLTNEKLFF
TRBV20-1	many	TRBD1	TRBJ2-5	TGCAGTGCCAGGACAGGGGAACAGACCCAGTACTTC	CSARTGEQTQYF
TRBV6-5	many	TRBD1	TRBJ2-6	TGTGCCAGCTTAGGGGGCGGTGGGGCCAACGTCCTGACTTTC	CASLGGGGANVLTF
TRBV12-3/TRBV12-4	.	.	TRBJ1-2	TGTGCCAGCAGTTCCCGGGACGGTGCTGATGGCTACACCTTC	CASSSRDGADGYTF
TRBV5-1	.	.	TRBJ1-1	TGCGCCAGCAGGACCGTAGGGGACACCATGAACACTGAAGCTTTCTTT	CASRTVGDTMNTEAFF
TRBV10-3	.	.	TRBJ2-7	TGTGCCATCAGTGAGGCGGGTTTAGTAGCCTACGAGCAGTACTTC	CAISEAGLVAYEQYF
TRBV28	few	.	TRBJ2-2	TGTGCCAGCAGTTTATCCCACAGGCGAACCGGGGAGCTGTTTTTT	CASSLSHRRTGELFF
TRBV7-9	.	.	TRBJ1-5	TGTGCCAGCAGCTTAGATCCCCTAGCGCAGACCCAGCATTTT	CASSLDPLAQTQHF
TRBV7-2	.	TRBD2	TRBJ2-5	TGTGCCAGCAGCTTAACGGGGACTAGCGGGACGGAGACCCAGTACTTC	CASSLTGTSGTETQYF
TRBV9	.	.	TRBJ2-2	TGTGCCAGCAGCGTAGGGGGTCTCAGGGAGCTGTTTTTT	CASSVGGLRELFF
TRBV29-1	.	.	TRBJ2-7	TGCAGCCAAGATTACGGGGGCGGATACGAGCAGTACTTC	CSQDYGGGYEQYF
TRBV15	.	.	TRBJ1-1	TGTGCCACCAGCACACAAAGGGGTTCCACTGAAGCTTTCTTT	CATSTQRGSTEAFF
TRBV9	few	.	TRBJ1-3	TGTGCCAGCAGCGTAGAGGGACCGCAGGCAAACACCATATATTTT	CASSVEGPQANTIYF
TRBV6-1	.	.	TRBJ2-7	TGTGCTAGAGGTGGGGACGAGCAGTACTTC	CARGGDEQYF
TRBV11-2	.	TRBD1	TRBJ2-5	TGTGCCAGCCGGGGACAGGGTGAAGCATCCCAGTACTTC	CASRGQGEASQYF
TRBV2	.	TRBD1	TRBJ1-5	TGTGCCAGTAAAGGGACAGGCAGCAATCAGCCCCAGCATTTT	CASKGTGSNQPQHF
TRBV19	.	.	TRBJ1-2	TGTGCCAGTAGTAATGGCCTGCGACCTTATGGCTACACCTTC	CASSNGLRPYGYTF
TRBV29-1	.	.	TRBJ1-1	TGCAGCGTTGAAGCCGGGGTAATGAACACTGAAGCTTTCTTT	CSVEAGVMNTEAFF
TRBV20-1	.	.	TRBJ2-5	TGCAGTGCTAGGATTCCTAGTGGGACGACGGGAGAGACCCAGTACTTC	CSARIPSGTTGETQYF
TRBV2	many	TRBD1	TRBJ2-7	TGTGCCAGCAGTGAACCAGGGACAGGGTACTACGAGCAGTACTTC	CASSEPGTGYYEQYF
TRBV20-1	many	TRBD1	TRBJ2-7	TGCAGTGCTAGGTTCCGGGACAGGGACATTTACGAGCAGTACTTC	CSARFRDRDIYEQYF
TRBV24-1	.	.	TRBJ1-4	TGTGCCACCAGCCCGACTAATGAAAAACTGTTTTTT	CATSPTNEKLFF
TRBV9	many	.	TRBJ1-3	TGTGCCAGCAGCGTAGTTCCAGGGGCATCTGGAAACACCATATATTTT	CASSVVPGASGNTIYF
TRBV11-1	few	.	TRBJ1-1	TGTGCCAGCAGCACCCACGACGGGCCCCCTGAAGCTTTCTTT	CASSTHDGPPEAFF
TRBV20-1	few	.	TRBJ1-1	TGCAGTGCACCACGGACGGTGAACACTGAAGCTTTCTTT	CSAPRTVNTEAFF
TRBV5-4	once	.	TRBJ1-2	TGTGCCAGCAGCTTGACTATCAGACAGCGCGGGGACTATGGCTACACCTTC	CASSLTIRQRGDYGYTF
TRBV7-2	many	TRBD2	TRBJ2-5	TGTGCCAGCAGCATAGGACTAGCGGAAGAGACCCAGTACTTC	CASSIGLAEETQYF
TRBV28	.	.	TRBJ1-5	TGTGCCAGCAGTAAGATGGGGAAAGTCAATCAGCCCCAGCATTTT	CASSKMGKVNQPQHF
TRBV7-2	.	TRBD1	TRBJ2-5	TGTGCCAGCAGCGGACAGGGGGTAGACCAAGAGACCCAGTACTTC	CASSGQGVDQETQYF
TRBV20-1	many	.	TRBJ1-1	TGCAGTGCTAGACGACCTCGGCAGGGTGAGTATGGCACTGAAGCTTTCTTT	CSARRPRQGEYGTEAFF
TRBV20-1	many	.	TRBJ2-5	TGCAGTGCTAGAGATTATAAAACGGCCCAAGAGACCCAGTACTTC	CSARDYKTAQETQYF
TRBV19	.	.	TRBJ2-7	TGTGCCAGTAGCAGAACAGGGAATGGGGCTTACGAGCAGTACTTC	CASSRTGNGAYEQYF
TRBV24-1	few	.	TRBJ1-2	TGTGCCACCAGTGATCGAAGGGATAGTATTGGCTACACCTTC	CATSDRRDSIGYTF
TRBV20-1	.	.	TRBJ1-5	TGCAGTGCTAGCAGTGCAGGGGTGGGCAATCAGCCCCAGCATTTT	CSASSAGVGNQPQHF
TRBV15	.	.	TRBJ2-6	TGTGCCACCAGCAGAGGAGCAGGGTTAAGGGGGGCCAACGTCCTGACTTTC	CATSRGAGLRGANVLTF
TRBV2	few	.	TRBJ2-7	TGTGCCAGCTGCCCCGGCGTGAACGAGCAGTACTTC	CASCPGVNEQYF
TRBV24-1	.	.	TRBJ2-5	TGTGCCACCAGTGAAATGGGCTTAGCGGAAGAGACCCAGTACTTC	CATSEMGLAEETQYF
TRBV28	few	.	TRBJ1-5	TGTGCCAGCAGTTTTATGGGGTTGGGACTCATGGGGCATCAGCCCCAGCATTTT	CASSFMGLGLMGHQPQHF
TRBV5-8	many	.	TRBJ1-1	TGTGCCAGCAGCTGGGACACCATGAACACTGAAGCTTTCTTT	CASSWDTMNTEAFF
TRBV10-3	.	TRBD1	TRBJ2-5	TGTGCCATCGGGACAGGGATGGAGACCCAGTACTTC	CAIGTGMETQYF
TRBV25-1	few	TRBD2	TRBJ2-5	TGTGCCAGCAGTTACTCGCGGGGGGGCGGGGAGACCCAGTACTTC	CASSYSRGGGETQYF
TRBV29-1	many	.	TRBJ1-2	TGCAGCGTTGTCCCCGGCTACACCTTC	CSVVPGYTF
TRBV7-3	many	.	TRBJ1-3	TGTGCCAGCAGTGAGATTCCGGGCCACACCATATATTTT	CASSEIPGHTIYF
TRBV7-9	.	TRBD1	TRBJ2-7	TGTGCCAGCAGCACCGGTCCCGGGACAGGGAACGAGCAGTACTTC	CASSTGPGTGNEQYF
TRBV6-5	.	TRBD2	TRBJ2-5	TGTGCCAGCAGTTACGCTAGCGGGAGCCAAGAGACCCAGTACTTC	CASSYASGSQETQYF
TRBV12-3/TRBV12-4	.	.	TRBJ1-1	TGTGCCAGCAGTCTTCCCGGGTCGGGCGCTTTCTTT	CASSLPGSGAFF
TRBV9	.	.	TRBJ1-2	TGTGCCAGCAGCGTAGGGGTGGGCGCGGACTATGGCTACACCTTC	CASSVGVGADYGYTF
TRBV20-1	.	.	TRBJ1-2	TGCAGTGCTCACTCGAGGGGGGGCGCAAGCTATGGCTACACCTTC	CSAHSRGGASYGYTF
TRBV3-2	many	.	TRBJ1-1	TGTGCCAGCAGCCCTCGGGGAAGGGAAAGTACTGAAGCTTTCTTT	CASSPRGRESTEAFF
TRBV7-9	.	.	TRBJ2-7	TGTGCCAGCACAGGGAGAGGGGACTACGAGCAGTACTTC	CASTGRGDYEQYF
TRBV20-1	once	.	TRBJ2-7	TGCAGTGCTAGAGATTCGGCGGACTACGAGCAGTACTTC	CSARDSADYEQYF